This T cell receptor (beta chain) was retrieved from a study of T cell repertoires in ileal Crohn's disease. The data were produced by immunoSEQ multiplex PCR, yet TCRdb's version contains in-frame clones alone and is incomplete. The sample includes 14,000 or so clones, 80% to 85% of them seen just once. Trimming cost V 6 bases and J 2 bases; bases outside gene matches: 12. Germline V gene sequence: CDR1 SQVTM, CDR2 ANQGSEA. There are 15 residues in the CDR3. Sequencing used ileal tissue. The V call is TRBV29-1, the J call TRBJ2-7; 8 nucleotides line up with TRBD2. The source of this sequence is an adult with Crohn's disease. CDR3 sequence (DNA): TGCAGCGTGATAAGTGGGGCGGGGGGCGCCTACGAGCAGTACTTC. It is translated as CSVISGAGGAYEQYF.